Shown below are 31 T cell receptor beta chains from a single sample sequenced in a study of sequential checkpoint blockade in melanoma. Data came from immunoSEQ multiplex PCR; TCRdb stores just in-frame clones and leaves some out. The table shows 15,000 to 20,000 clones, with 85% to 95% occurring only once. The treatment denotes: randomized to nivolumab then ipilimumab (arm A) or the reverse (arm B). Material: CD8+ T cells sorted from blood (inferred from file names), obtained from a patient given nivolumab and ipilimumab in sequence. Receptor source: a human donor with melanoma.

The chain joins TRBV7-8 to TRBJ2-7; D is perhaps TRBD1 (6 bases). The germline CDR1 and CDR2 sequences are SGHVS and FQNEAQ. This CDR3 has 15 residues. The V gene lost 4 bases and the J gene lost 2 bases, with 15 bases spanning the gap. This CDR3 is CASSYTQTGAYEQYF. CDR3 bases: TGTGCCAGCAGCTACACCCAGACAGGAGCCTACGAGCAGTACTTC.

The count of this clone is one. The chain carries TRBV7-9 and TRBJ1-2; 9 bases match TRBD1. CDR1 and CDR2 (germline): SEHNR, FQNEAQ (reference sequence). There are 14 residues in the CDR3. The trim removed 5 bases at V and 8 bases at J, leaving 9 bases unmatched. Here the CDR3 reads CASSQVGQGQGYTF. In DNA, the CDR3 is TGTGCCAGCAGCCAAGTAGGACAGGGGCAAGGCTACACCTTC.

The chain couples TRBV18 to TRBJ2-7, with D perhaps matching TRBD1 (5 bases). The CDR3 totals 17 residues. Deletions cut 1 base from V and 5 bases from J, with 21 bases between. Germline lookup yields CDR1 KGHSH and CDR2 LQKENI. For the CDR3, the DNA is TGTGCCAGCTCACCACAAGGGGTATCGGGCCGGCTTGACGAGCAGTACTTC. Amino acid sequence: CASSPQGVSGRLDEQYF.

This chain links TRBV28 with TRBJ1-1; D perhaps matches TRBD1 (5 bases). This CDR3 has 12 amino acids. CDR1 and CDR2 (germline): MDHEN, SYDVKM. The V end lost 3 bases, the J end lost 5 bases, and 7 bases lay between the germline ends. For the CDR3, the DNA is TGTGCCAGCAGTTTCGGGGGGACTGAAGCTTTCTTT. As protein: CASSFGGTEAFF.

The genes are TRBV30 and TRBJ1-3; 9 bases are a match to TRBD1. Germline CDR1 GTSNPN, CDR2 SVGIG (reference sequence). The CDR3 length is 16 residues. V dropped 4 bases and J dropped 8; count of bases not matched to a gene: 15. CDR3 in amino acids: CAWTSPGQGIWDTIYF. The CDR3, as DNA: TGTGCCTGGACCTCCCCGGGACAGGGCATTTGGGACACCATATATTTT.

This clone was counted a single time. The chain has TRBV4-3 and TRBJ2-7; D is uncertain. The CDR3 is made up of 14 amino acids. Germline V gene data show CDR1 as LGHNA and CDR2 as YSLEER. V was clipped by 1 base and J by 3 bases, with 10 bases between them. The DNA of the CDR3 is TGCGCCAGCAGCCAAGGCCAGACCGACTACGAGCAGTACGTC. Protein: CASSQGQTDYEQYV.

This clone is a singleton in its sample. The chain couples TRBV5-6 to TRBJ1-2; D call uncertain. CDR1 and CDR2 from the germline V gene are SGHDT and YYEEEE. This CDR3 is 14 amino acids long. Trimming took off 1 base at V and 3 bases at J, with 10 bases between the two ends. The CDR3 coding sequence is TGTGCCAGCAGCTTGTCCCCACTAGACTATGGCTACACCTTC. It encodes CASSLSPLDYGYTF.

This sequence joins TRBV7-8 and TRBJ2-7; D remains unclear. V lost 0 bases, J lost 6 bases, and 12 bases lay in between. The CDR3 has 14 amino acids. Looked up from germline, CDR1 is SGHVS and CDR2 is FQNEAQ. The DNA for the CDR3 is TGTGCCAGCAGCTTAGCCCTATTTGAGGTCGAGCAGTACGTC. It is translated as CASSLALFEVEQYV.

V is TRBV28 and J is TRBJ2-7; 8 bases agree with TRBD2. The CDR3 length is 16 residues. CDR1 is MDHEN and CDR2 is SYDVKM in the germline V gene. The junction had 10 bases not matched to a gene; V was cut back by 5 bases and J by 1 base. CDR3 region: CASSPLSGGVSYEQYV. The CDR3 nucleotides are TGTGCCAGCAGTCCCCTCAGCGGGGGAGTATCCTACGAGCAGTACGTC.

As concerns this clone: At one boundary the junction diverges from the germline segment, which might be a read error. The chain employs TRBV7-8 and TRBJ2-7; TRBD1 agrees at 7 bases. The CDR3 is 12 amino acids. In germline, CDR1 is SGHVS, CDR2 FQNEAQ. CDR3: CASSLGVGTALF. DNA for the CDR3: TGTGCCAGCAGCTTAGGTGTAGGGACAGCCCTCTTC.

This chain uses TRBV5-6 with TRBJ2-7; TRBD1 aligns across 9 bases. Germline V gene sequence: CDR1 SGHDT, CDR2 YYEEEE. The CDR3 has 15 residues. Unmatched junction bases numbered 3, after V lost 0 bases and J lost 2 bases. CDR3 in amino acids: CASSLAGQGPYEQYF. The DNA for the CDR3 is TGTGCCAGCAGCTTGGCAGGACAGGGGCCCTACGAGCAGTACTTC.

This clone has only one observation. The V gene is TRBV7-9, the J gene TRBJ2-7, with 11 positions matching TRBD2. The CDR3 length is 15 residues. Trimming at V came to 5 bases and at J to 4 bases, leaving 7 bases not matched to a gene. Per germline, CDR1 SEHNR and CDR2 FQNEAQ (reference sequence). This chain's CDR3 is CASSRPSSGRYEQYF. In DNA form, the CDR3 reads TGTGCCAGCAGCCGGCCTTCTAGCGGGAGGTACGAGCAGTACTTC. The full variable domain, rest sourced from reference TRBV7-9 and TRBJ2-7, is DTGVSQNPRHKITKRGQNVTFRCDPISEHNRLYWYRQTLGQGPEFLTYFQNEAQLEKSRLLSDRFSAERPKGSFSTLEIQRTEQGDSAMYLCASSRPSSGRYEQYFGPGTRLTVT.

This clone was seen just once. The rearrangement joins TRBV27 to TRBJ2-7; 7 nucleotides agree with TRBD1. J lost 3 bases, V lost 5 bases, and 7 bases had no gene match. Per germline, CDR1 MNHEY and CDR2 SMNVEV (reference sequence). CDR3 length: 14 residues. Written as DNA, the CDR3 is TGTGCCAGCAGTCCCCGACAGGGTAACTACGAGCAGTACGTC. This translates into CASSPRQGNYEQYV.

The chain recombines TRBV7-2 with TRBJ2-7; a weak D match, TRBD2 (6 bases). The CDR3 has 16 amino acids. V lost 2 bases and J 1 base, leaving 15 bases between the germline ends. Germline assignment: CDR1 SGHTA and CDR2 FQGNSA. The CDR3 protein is CASSLNRDWDSYEQYF. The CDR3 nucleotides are TGTGCCAGCAGCTTAAACCGGGACTGGGATTCCTACGAGCAGTACTTC.

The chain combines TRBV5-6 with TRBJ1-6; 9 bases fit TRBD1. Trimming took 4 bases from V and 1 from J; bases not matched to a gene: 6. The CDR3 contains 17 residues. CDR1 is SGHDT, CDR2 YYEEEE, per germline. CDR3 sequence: CASSNPDRGSYNSPLHF. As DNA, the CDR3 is TGTGCCAGCAGCAACCCCGACAGGGGGTCCTATAATTCACCCCTCCACTTT.

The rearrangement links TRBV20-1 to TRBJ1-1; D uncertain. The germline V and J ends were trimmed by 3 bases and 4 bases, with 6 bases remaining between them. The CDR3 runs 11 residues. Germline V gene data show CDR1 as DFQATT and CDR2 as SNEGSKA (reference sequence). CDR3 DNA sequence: TGCAGTGCTAGGTACATCACTGAAGCTTTCTTT. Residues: CSARYITEAFF.

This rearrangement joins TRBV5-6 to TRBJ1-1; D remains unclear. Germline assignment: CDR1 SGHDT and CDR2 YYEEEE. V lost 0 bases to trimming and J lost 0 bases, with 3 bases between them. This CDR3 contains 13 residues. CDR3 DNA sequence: TGTGCCAGCAGCTTGGCATTGAACACTGAAGCTTTCTTT. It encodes CASSLALNTEAFF.

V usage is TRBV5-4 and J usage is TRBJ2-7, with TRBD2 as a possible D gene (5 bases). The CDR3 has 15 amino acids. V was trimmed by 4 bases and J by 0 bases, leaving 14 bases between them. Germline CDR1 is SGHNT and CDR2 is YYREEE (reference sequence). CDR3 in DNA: TGTGCCAGCAGCAAAGAGGACTGGTCCTCCTACGAGCAGTACTTC. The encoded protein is CASSKEDWSSYEQYF. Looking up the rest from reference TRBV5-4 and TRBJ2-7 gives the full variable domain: ETGVTQSPTHLIKTRGQQVTLRCSSQSGHNTVSWYQQALGQGPQFIFQYYREEENGRGNFPPRFSGLQFPNYSSELNVNALELDDSALYLCASSKEDWSSYEQYFGPGTRLTVT.

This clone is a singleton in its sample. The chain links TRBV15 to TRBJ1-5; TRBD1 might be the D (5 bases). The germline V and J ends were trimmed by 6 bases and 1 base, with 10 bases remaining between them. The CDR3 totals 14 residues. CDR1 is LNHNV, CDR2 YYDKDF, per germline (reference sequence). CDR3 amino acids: CATRWAGSNQPQHF. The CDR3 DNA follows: TGTGCCACCAGGTGGGCAGGGAGCAATCAGCCCCAGCATTTT.

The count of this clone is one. CDR3 in DNA: TGTGCCAGCAGCTTAGGGCTCGGGGAGGTTCCCTACGAGCAGTACTTC. Encoded protein: CASSLGLGEVPYEQYF. V is TRBV11-2 and J is TRBJ2-7; D may be TRBD2 (6 bases). Germline-derived CDR1 and CDR2 are SGHAT and FQNNGV. The length of the CDR3 is 16 residues. Trimming shortened V by 1 base and J by 2 bases, and 15 bases separated the two germline ends.

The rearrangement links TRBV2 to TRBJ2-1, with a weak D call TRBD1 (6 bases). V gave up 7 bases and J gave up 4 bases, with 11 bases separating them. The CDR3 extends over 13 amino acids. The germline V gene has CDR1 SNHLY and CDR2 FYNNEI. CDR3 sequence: CASIPRGYNEQFF. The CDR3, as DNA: TGTGCCAGCATCCCGAGGGGGTACAATGAGCAGTTCTTC.

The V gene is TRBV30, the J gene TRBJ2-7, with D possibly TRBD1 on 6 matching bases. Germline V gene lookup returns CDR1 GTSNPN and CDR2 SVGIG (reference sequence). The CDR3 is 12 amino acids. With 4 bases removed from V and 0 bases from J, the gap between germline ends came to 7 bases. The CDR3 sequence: CAWNRDSYEQYF. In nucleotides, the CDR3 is TGTGCCTGGAACAGGGACTCCTACGAGCAGTACTTC.

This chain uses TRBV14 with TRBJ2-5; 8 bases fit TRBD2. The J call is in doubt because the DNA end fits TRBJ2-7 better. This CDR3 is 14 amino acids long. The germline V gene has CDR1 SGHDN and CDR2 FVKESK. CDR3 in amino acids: CASSRSGMVYEQYF. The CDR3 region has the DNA TGTGCCAGCAGCCGTAGCGGGATGGTCTACGAGCAGTACTTC.

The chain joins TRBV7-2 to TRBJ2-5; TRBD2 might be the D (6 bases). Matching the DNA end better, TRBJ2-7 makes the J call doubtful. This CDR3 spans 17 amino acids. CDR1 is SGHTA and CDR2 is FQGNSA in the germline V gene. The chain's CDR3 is CASSLIRGLAATYEQYF. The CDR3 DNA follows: TGTGCCAGCAGCTTAATCCGGGGGTTAGCGGCAACCTACGAGCAGTACTTC.

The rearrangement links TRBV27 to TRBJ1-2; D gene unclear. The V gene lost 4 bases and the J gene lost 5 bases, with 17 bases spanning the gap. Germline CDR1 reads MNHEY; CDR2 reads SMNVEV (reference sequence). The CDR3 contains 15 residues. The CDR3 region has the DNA TGTGCCAGCAGTTCAACAGTGATGGCCAGATATGGCTACACCTTC. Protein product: CASSSTVMARYGYTF.

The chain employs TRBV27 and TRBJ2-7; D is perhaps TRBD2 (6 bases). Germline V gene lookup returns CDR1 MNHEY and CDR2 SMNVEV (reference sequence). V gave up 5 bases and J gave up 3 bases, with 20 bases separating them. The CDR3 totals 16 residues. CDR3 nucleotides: TGTGCCAGCAGTCCCAAACTAGCCCATCATCACTACGAGCAGTACTTC. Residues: CASSPKLAHHHYEQYF.

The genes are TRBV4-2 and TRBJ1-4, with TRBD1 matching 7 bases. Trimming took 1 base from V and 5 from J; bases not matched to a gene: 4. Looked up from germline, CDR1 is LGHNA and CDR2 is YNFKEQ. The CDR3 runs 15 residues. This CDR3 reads CASSQGTGANEKLFF. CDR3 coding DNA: TGTGCCAGCAGCCAAGGGACAGGAGCGAATGAAAAACTGTTTTTT.

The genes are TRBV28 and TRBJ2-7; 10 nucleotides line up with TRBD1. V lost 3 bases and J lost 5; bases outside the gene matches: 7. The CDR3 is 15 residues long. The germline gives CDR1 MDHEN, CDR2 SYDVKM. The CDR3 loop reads CASSFGTGEANEQYV. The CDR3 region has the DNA TGTGCCAGCAGTTTTGGGACAGGGGAAGCCAACGAGCAGTACGTC.

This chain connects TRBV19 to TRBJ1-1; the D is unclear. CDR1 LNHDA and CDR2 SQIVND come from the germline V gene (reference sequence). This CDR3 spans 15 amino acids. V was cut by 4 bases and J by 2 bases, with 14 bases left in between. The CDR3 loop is CASSTPMGINTEAFF. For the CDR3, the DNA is TGTGCCAGTAGTACCCCTATGGGCATAAACACTGAAGCTTTCTTT. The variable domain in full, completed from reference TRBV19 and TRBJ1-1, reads DGGITQSPKYLFRKEGQNVTLSCEQNLNHDAMYWYRQDPGQGLRLIYYSQIVNDFQKGDIAEGYSVSREKKESFPLTVTSAQKNPTAFYLCASSTPMGINTEAFFGQGTRLTVV.

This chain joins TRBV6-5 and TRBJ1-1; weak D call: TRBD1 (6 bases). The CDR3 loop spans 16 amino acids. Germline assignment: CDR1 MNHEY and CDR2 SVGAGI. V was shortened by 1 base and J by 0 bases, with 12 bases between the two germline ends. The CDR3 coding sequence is TGTGCCAGCAGTTACTTCGCAGGGGACCTGAACACTGAAGCTTTCTTT. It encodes CASSYFAGDLNTEAFF.

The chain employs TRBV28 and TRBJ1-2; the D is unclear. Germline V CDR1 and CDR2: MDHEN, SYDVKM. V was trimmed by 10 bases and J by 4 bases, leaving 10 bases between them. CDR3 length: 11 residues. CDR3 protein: CATASGYGYTF. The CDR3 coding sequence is TGTGCCACCGCCTCCGGCTATGGCTACACCTTC.